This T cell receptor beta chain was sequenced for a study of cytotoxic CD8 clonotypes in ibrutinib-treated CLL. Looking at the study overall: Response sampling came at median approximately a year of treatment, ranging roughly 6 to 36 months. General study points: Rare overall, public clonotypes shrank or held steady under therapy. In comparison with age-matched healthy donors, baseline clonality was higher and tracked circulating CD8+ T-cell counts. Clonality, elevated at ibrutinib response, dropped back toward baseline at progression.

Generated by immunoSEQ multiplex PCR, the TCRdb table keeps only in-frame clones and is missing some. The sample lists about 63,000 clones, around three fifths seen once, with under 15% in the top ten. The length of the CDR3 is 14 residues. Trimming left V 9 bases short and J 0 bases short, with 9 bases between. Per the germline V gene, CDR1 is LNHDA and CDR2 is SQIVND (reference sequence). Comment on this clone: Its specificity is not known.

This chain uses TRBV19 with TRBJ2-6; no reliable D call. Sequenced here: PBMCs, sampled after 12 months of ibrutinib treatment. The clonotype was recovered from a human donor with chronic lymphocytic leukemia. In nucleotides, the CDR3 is TGTGCCAGCAAAGAGGACTCTGGGGCCAACGTCCTGACTTTC. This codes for CASKEDSGANVLTF.